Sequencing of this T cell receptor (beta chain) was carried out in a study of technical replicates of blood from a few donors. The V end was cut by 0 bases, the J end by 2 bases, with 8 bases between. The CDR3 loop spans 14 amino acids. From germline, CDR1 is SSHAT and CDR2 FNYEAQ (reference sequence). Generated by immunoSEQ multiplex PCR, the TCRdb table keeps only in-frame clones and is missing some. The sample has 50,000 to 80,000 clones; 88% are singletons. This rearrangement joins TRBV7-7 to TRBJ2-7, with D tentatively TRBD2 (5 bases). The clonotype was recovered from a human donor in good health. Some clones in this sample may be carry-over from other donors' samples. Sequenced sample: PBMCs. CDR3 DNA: TGTGCCAGCAGCTTAGCGGCGGGCGCCTACGAGCAGTACTTC. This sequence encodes CASSLAAGAYEQYF.